This entry describes one T cell receptor (beta chain). Its target is not known. The data originate from a study of cytomegalovirus exposure and HLA in healthy donors. Amplification used 60 Vbeta primers and 13 Jbeta primers. Sequencing used immunoSEQ multiplex PCR; TCRdb keeps in-frame clones, though not all of them. The repertoire has 80,000 to 90,000 clones, roughly three quarters of them found once; the top ten carry 2.7%. V was shortened by 3 bases and J by 0 bases, with 9 bases between the two germline ends. The CDR3 is made up of 15 amino acids. Per the germline V gene, CDR1 is MDHEN and CDR2 is SYDVKM. Whole-study findings and limits: According to a later analysis, donors in an Asian-associated ancestry cluster reportedly had fewer N-insertions than the roughly 720-donor mean. Most of the TCR beta V segments (in an earlier analysis) were productive either about 90% or about 30% of the time.

This sequence was found in a man younger than 40 in good health and CMV-seronegative. The chain combines TRBV28 with TRBJ1-5; D is unresolved. Sample: PBMCs. CDR3 amino acids: CASSFLRSSNQPQHF. Written as DNA, the CDR3 is TGTGCCAGCAGTTTCCTCCGGAGTAGCAATCAGCCCCAGCATTTT.